The clone carrying this T cell receptor beta chain appeared many times. What it binds is not known. This record belongs to a study of metastatic and nonmetastatic thyroid tumors. On the study more broadly: The study looked at repertoires side by side in blood and in tumor or nodule tissue from malignant and benign thyroid patients.

Original data processing: CDR3 was compared across clinicopathological groups, and the resulting differences were used to build a distant-metastasis classifier for papillary thyroid cancer. TCRdb called clones again from the PCR reads with MiXCR. It is TCRdb's table, rather than the study itself, that gives the V and J calls and clone size. This table holds approximately 25,000 clones, roughly 13% found once. Overall study findings and caveats: Malignant thyroid tumors reportedly had TCR beta diversity that was significantly higher than in benign nodules, in blood and tumor.

Patients had received no treatment of any kind before thyroid surgery. J gave up 2 bases and V 0 bases, and 0 bases lay outside the gene matches. Germline V gene lookup returns CDR1 KGHSH and CDR2 LQKENI. The CDR3 consists of 14 residues. This TCR came from a female donor with papillary thyroid cancer or a benign thyroid nodule (not recorded which). Some clones in this sample may be carry-over from other donors' samples. The chain joins TRBV18 to TRBJ2-7, with TRBD2 matching over 8 bases. The sequencing sample was made of blood. The chain's CDR3 is CASSPPAGAYEQYF. CDR3 bases: TGTGCCAGCTCACCACCAGCGGGAGCCTACGAGCAGTACTTC.